A selection of T cell receptor beta chains follows, all from one sample in a study of T cell repertoires in cytomegalovirus infection. Their target antigens are unknown. One entry per CDR3 protein results from TCRdb running MiXCR on the reads. Here the sample spans approximately 110,000 distinct CDR3 sequences, around 9.1% being singletons. Sequenced sample: PBMCs, sequenced either directly or after in vitro stimulation (not recorded which). These TCRs come from a human donor in good health (CMV status not recorded). Some clones in this sample may be carry-over from other donors' samples. The CDR3 runs from the conserved cysteine through the conserved F or W. The D gene is left open where the match is weak. Size tells how often a clone was seen (once, few, many) or the class of an expanded clone, and some rows leave it out.

abundance: few; v_gene: TRBV28; j_gene: TRBJ2-7; d_gene: -; CDR3aa: CASRQGPNEQYF; CDR3nt: TGTGCCAGCAGGCAGGGCCCCAACGAGCAGTACTTC
abundance: few; v_gene: TRBV12-3/TRBV12-4; j_gene: TRBJ1-5; d_gene: -; CDR3aa: CASSEPRAQGQPQHF; CDR3nt: TGTGCCAGCAGCGAACCCAGGGCACAAGGTCAGCCCCAGCATTTT
abundance: few; v_gene: TRBV7-2; j_gene: TRBJ2-2; d_gene: -; CDR3aa: CASSLVPSGELFF; CDR3nt: TGTGCCAGCAGCTTAGTTCCCAGCGGGGAGCTGTTTTTT
abundance: few; v_gene: TRBV11-2; j_gene: TRBJ1-6; d_gene: -; CDR3aa: CASSYGTSHSPLHF; CDR3nt: TGTGCCAGCAGTTACGGGACATCCCATTCACCCCTCCACTTT
abundance: many; v_gene: TRBV5-4; j_gene: TRBJ2-1; d_gene: -; CDR3aa: CASSLAAVYEQFF; CDR3nt: TGTGCCAGCAGCTTGGCCGCCGTGTATGAGCAGTTCTTC
abundance: few; v_gene: TRBV12-3/TRBV12-4; j_gene: TRBJ1-2; d_gene: TRBD1; CDR3aa: CASSLRGQGSYGYTF; CDR3nt: TGTGCCAGCAGTTTAAGAGGACAGGGGAGCTATGGCTACACCTTC
abundance: many; v_gene: TRBV7-3; j_gene: TRBJ2-1; d_gene: TRBD2; CDR3aa: CASSLEIRTSGGNEQFF; CDR3nt: TGTGCCAGCAGCCTCGAAATAAGGACTAGCGGGGGGAATGAGCAGTTCTTC
abundance: many; v_gene: TRBV7-2; j_gene: TRBJ2-1; d_gene: TRBD2; CDR3aa: CASSPLAVYNEQFF; CDR3nt: TGTGCCAGCAGCCCCCTAGCGGTATACAATGAGCAGTTCTTC
abundance: -; v_gene: TRBV4-2; j_gene: TRBJ2-2; d_gene: -; CDR3aa: CASSQPGGSAGELFF; CDR3nt: TGTGCCAGCAGCCAGCCCGGGGGTAGCGCCGGGGAGCTGTTTTTT
abundance: many; v_gene: TRBV12-3/TRBV12-4; j_gene: TRBJ1-5; d_gene: -; CDR3aa: CASRHRSEANQPQHF; CDR3nt: TGTGCCAGCAGACACAGGTCCGAGGCAAATCAGCCCCAGCATTTT
abundance: few; v_gene: TRBV20-1; j_gene: TRBJ2-3; d_gene: TRBD1; CDR3aa: CSVGGEGAGDTQYF; CDR3nt: TGCAGTGTTGGGGGCGAGGGGGCCGGAGATACGCAGTATTTT
abundance: many; v_gene: TRBV7-6; j_gene: TRBJ2-2; d_gene: TRBD1; CDR3aa: CASSSQGATGELFF; CDR3nt: TGTGCCAGCAGCTCACAGGGGGCCACCGGGGAGCTGTTTTTT
abundance: -; v_gene: TRBV7-2; j_gene: TRBJ1-5; d_gene: TRBD1; CDR3aa: CASSRGDRVNQPQHF; CDR3nt: TGTGCCAGCAGTCGGGGGGACAGGGTCAATCAGCCCCAGCATTTT
abundance: many; v_gene: TRBV7-2; j_gene: TRBJ2-1; d_gene: -; CDR3aa: CASSFYRDNEQFF; CDR3nt: TGTGCCAGCAGCTTTTACAGAGACAATGAGCAGTTCTTC
abundance: -; v_gene: TRBV7-4; j_gene: TRBJ1-1; d_gene: -; CDR3aa: CASSLGGRLYEAFF; CDR3nt: TGTGCCAGCAGCTTAGGAGGGAGACTCTACGAAGCTTTCTTT
abundance: -; v_gene: TRBV7-9; j_gene: TRBJ1-1; d_gene: -; CDR3aa: CASRGGSATEAFF; CDR3nt: TGTGCCAGCAGAGGGGGGTCGGCCACTGAAGCTTTCTTT
abundance: many; v_gene: TRBV7-6; j_gene: TRBJ2-5; d_gene: -; CDR3aa: CASTRSGEETQYF; CDR3nt: TGTGCCAGCACCCGCTCGGGGGAGGAGACCCAGTACTTC
abundance: many; v_gene: TRBV10-2; j_gene: TRBJ1-4; d_gene: -; CDR3aa: CASSALGDRVNEKLFF; CDR3nt: TGCGCCAGCAGTGCTCTAGGGGACCGCGTTAATGAAAAACTGTTTTTT
abundance: few; v_gene: TRBV2; j_gene: TRBJ2-1; d_gene: TRBD1; CDR3aa: CASSPGQGADEQFF; CDR3nt: TGTGCCAGCAGCCCGGGACAGGGGGCGGATGAGCAGTTCTTC
abundance: few; v_gene: TRBV12-3/TRBV12-4; j_gene: TRBJ1-1; d_gene: -; CDR3aa: CASRDPTRGQAAFF; CDR3nt: TGTGCCAGCAGGGACCCGACCCGGGGGCAGGCCGCTTTCTTT
abundance: -; v_gene: TRBV25-1; j_gene: TRBJ2-1; d_gene: TRBD2; CDR3aa: CASSESGLAGEINEQFF; CDR3nt: TGTGCCAGCAGTGAAAGTGGACTAGCGGGAGAGATCAATGAGCAGTTCTTC
abundance: -; v_gene: TRBV7-2; j_gene: TRBJ2-3; d_gene: -; CDR3aa: CASSLAPGTDTQYF; CDR3nt: TGTGCCAGCAGCTTAGCTCCGGGGACAGATACGCAGTATTTT
abundance: many; v_gene: TRBV11-2; j_gene: TRBJ2-7; d_gene: TRBD2; CDR3aa: CASSFLLSLAGGYEQYF; CDR3nt: TGTGCCAGCAGCTTCCTCCTTAGTCTAGCGGGAGGATACGAGCAGTACTTC
abundance: few; v_gene: TRBV29-1; j_gene: TRBJ2-1; d_gene: -; CDR3aa: CSVEEKDPYFYNEQFF; CDR3nt: TGCAGCGTTGAGGAAAAAGATCCGTATTTCTACAATGAGCAGTTCTTC
abundance: few; v_gene: TRBV6-5; j_gene: TRBJ2-2; d_gene: TRBD2; CDR3aa: CASSYFAQITSGPGELFF; CDR3nt: TGTGCCAGCAGTTACTTCGCCCAAATAACTAGCGGCCCCGGGGAGCTGTTTTTT
abundance: few; v_gene: TRBV28; j_gene: TRBJ2-5; d_gene: TRBD1; CDR3aa: CASSLVGTGGRETQYF; CDR3nt: TGTGCCAGCAGTTTAGTTGGGACAGGGGGCAGGGAGACCCAGTACTTC
abundance: many; v_gene: TRBV3-1; j_gene: TRBJ1-6; d_gene: -; CDR3aa: CASSPRSGTENSPLHF; CDR3nt: TGTGCCAGCAGCCCCCGATCAGGGACGGAGAATTCACCCCTCCACTTT
abundance: few; v_gene: TRBV28; j_gene: TRBJ1-5; d_gene: -; CDR3aa: CASITWGGQPQHF; CDR3nt: TGTGCCAGCATCACCTGGGGGGGTCAGCCCCAGCATTTT
abundance: many; v_gene: TRBV4-2; j_gene: TRBJ2-7; d_gene: -; CDR3aa: CASSQGDWGALPREQYF; CDR3nt: TGTGCCAGCAGCCAAGGAGACTGGGGGGCGCTCCCTAGGGAGCAGTACTTC
abundance: many; v_gene: TRBV12-3/TRBV12-4; j_gene: TRBJ1-1; d_gene: TRBD1; CDR3aa: CASSQSGTGFNTEAFF; CDR3nt: TGTGCCAGCAGTCAGAGTGGGACAGGGTTCAACACTGAAGCTTTCTTT
abundance: -; v_gene: TRBV12-5; j_gene: TRBJ1-2; d_gene: -; CDR3aa: CASGLALRGADYGYTF; CDR3nt: TGTGCTAGTGGTTTGGCCCTCCGGGGGGCGGACTATGGCTACACCTTC
abundance: large; v_gene: TRBV2; j_gene: TRBJ2-7; d_gene: -; CDR3aa: CASSSGLVGAPTYEQYF; CDR3nt: TGTGCCAGCAGCTCAGGGTTGGTGGGAGCCCCAACCTACGAGCAGTACTTC
abundance: many; v_gene: TRBV5-4; j_gene: TRBJ2-1; d_gene: TRBD2; CDR3aa: CASSLAPTSGRAIRFF; CDR3nt: TGTGCCAGCAGCTTGGCCCCGACTAGCGGGAGGGCCATCCGGTTCTTC
abundance: few; v_gene: TRBV19; j_gene: TRBJ2-1; d_gene: TRBD2; CDR3aa: CASSIGTSGRSYNEQFF; CDR3nt: TGTGCCAGTAGTATAGGGACTAGCGGGAGGAGTTACAATGAGCAGTTCTTC
abundance: many; v_gene: TRBV19; j_gene: TRBJ2-1; d_gene: -; CDR3aa: CASSITTRYNEQFF; CDR3nt: TGTGCCAGTAGTATTACAACCCGATACAATGAGCAGTTCTTC
abundance: -; v_gene: TRBV4-1; j_gene: TRBJ2-2; d_gene: TRBD2; CDR3aa: CASSQERELRTGELFF; CDR3nt: TGCGCCAGCAGCCAAGAGCGGGAGCTTCGGACCGGGGAGCTGTTTTTT
abundance: -; v_gene: TRBV5-6; j_gene: TRBJ1-1; d_gene: TRBD1; CDR3aa: CASSSTGTGGGEAFF; CDR3nt: TGTGCCAGCAGCTCGACCGGGACAGGGGGCGGTGAAGCTTTCTTT
abundance: many; v_gene: TRBV20-1; j_gene: TRBJ2-3; d_gene: TRBD2; CDR3aa: CSARVPSGTDTQYF; CDR3nt: TGCAGTGCTAGAGTCCCTAGCGGTACAGATACGCAGTATTTT
abundance: -; v_gene: TRBV7-8; j_gene: TRBJ1-1; d_gene: TRBD1; CDR3aa: CASSVVTGGASKTEAFF; CDR3nt: TGTGCCAGCAGCGTAGTTACAGGGGGCGCCTCAAAGACTGAAGCTTTCTTT
abundance: many; v_gene: TRBV7-9; j_gene: TRBJ2-1; d_gene: -; CDR3aa: CASSLVPSSYNEQFF; CDR3nt: TGTGCCAGCAGCTTAGTCCCCAGTTCCTACAATGAGCAGTTCTTC
abundance: many; v_gene: TRBV15; j_gene: TRBJ2-7; d_gene: -; CDR3aa: CATSRDWDSSYEQYF; CDR3nt: TGTGCCACCAGCAGAGATTGGGATAGCTCCTACGAGCAGTACTTC
abundance: -; v_gene: TRBV15; j_gene: TRBJ2-3; d_gene: -; CDR3aa: CAASRDPRQRSTDTQYF; CDR3nt: TGTGCCGCCAGCAGAGATCCGCGACAAAGAAGCACAGATACGCAGTATTTT
abundance: many; v_gene: TRBV5-4; j_gene: TRBJ2-3; d_gene: TRBD1; CDR3aa: CASSTGTGPKTDTQYF; CDR3nt: TGTGCCAGCAGTACCGGGACAGGACCTAAAACAGATACGCAGTATTTT
abundance: many; v_gene: TRBV7-2; j_gene: TRBJ2-1; d_gene: TRBD2; CDR3aa: CASSLATLAGVNEQFF; CDR3nt: TGTGCCAGCAGCTTAGCAACACTAGCGGGAGTCAATGAGCAGTTCTTC
abundance: -; v_gene: TRBV29-1; j_gene: TRBJ2-7; d_gene: -; CDR3aa: CSFQGHYEQYF; CDR3nt: TGCAGCTTCCAAGGGCATTACGAGCAGTACTTC
abundance: many; v_gene: TRBV3-1; j_gene: TRBJ1-1; d_gene: -; CDR3aa: CASSQDSSTEAFF; CDR3nt: TGTGCCAGCAGCCAAGATTCAAGCACTGAAGCTTTCTTT
abundance: many; v_gene: TRBV5-4; j_gene: TRBJ2-5; d_gene: TRBD2; CDR3aa: CASSLGTSGRETQYF; CDR3nt: TGTGCCAGCAGCCTCGGGACTAGCGGGCGCGAGACCCAGTACTTC
abundance: many; v_gene: TRBV11-3; j_gene: TRBJ1-1; d_gene: -; CDR3aa: CASSLFRLGPTEAFF; CDR3nt: TGTGCCAGCAGCTTATTCCGGTTGGGTCCCACTGAAGCTTTCTTT
abundance: many; v_gene: TRBV28; j_gene: TRBJ2-5; d_gene: TRBD2; CDR3aa: CASSPKGLAGRQKETQYF; CDR3nt: TGTGCCAGCAGTCCGAAAGGACTAGCGGGACGCCAGAAAGAGACCCAGTACTTC
abundance: -; v_gene: TRBV7-9; j_gene: TRBJ2-7; d_gene: TRBD1; CDR3aa: CASSQPFRGQGGSYEQYF; CDR3nt: TGTGCCAGCAGCCAGCCATTTCGGGGACAGGGGGGATCCTACGAGCAGTACTTC
abundance: -; v_gene: TRBV20-1; j_gene: TRBJ2-1; d_gene: TRBD2; CDR3aa: CSARGLAGSYNEQFF; CDR3nt: TGCAGTGCTAGGGGACTAGCGGGATCCTACAATGAGCAGTTCTTC
abundance: -; v_gene: TRBV30; j_gene: TRBJ1-2; d_gene: -; CDR3aa: CAWSVPSYGYTF; CDR3nt: TGTGCCTGGAGTGTACCAAGCTATGGCTACACCTTC
abundance: many; v_gene: TRBV7-8; j_gene: TRBJ2-1; d_gene: TRBD2; CDR3aa: CASSPWVSGSGPYNEQFF; CDR3nt: TGTGCCAGCAGCCCCTGGGTTAGCGGGAGCGGTCCCTACAATGAGCAGTTCTTC